Listed below are T cell receptor beta chains from one sample, sequenced in a study of blood T cell repertoires in COVID-19. Assay: immunoSEQ multiplex PCR; the TCRdb copy retains only in-frame clones and omits some. The sample has about 210,000 clones; around four fifths are singletons. Sequencing was performed on peripheral blood. The receptors derive from a woman between 70 and 85 years old with COVID-19, enrolled during active disease. Both conserved end residues are part of each CDR3. A D gene is named only where the DNA matches it firmly. Clone size, where shown, is once, few, many, or a class for clones that have expanded.

TRBJ1-2 | - | - | TRBV10-3 | CAISSQQGGIYGYTF | TGTGCCATCAGTTCTCAACAGGGTGGGATCTATGGCTACACCTTC
TRBJ2-2 | - | - | TRBV30 | CAWSLRDTNTGELFF | TGTGCCTGGAGTTTAAGGGACACGAACACCGGGGAGCTGTTTTTT
TRBJ1-1 | - | - | TRBV6-2/TRBV6-3 | CASSYRHPTEAFF | TGTGCCAGCAGTTACCGACACCCCACTGAAGCTTTCTTT
TRBJ1-3 | once | - | TRBV6-5 | CASSTDSSGNTIYF | TGTGCCAGCAGTACGGACAGCTCTGGAAACACCATATATTTT
TRBJ1-1 | once | - | TRBV28 | CASRSSVSEAFF | TGTGCCAGCAGGTCCAGTGTATCTGAAGCTTTCTTT
TRBJ1-2 | - | TRBD1 | TRBV5-4 | CASSPDRGGYGYTF | TGTGCCAGCAGCCCGGACAGGGGAGGCTATGGCTACACCTTC
TRBJ1-5 | - | TRBD1 | TRBV5-6 | CASSRDRGQRQPQHF | TGTGCCAGCAGCCGGGACAGGGGGCAGCGTCAGCCCCAGCATTTT
TRBJ1-1 | - | TRBD1 | TRBV25-1 | CASIRGSATRGEAFF | TGTGCCAGCATCAGGGGGTCAGCTACTCGGGGTGAAGCTTTCTTT
TRBJ1-2 | - | - | TRBV7-8 | CASSIGGGANYGYTF | TGTGCCAGCAGCATAGGAGGAGGGGCTAACTATGGCTACACCTTC
TRBJ1-2 | - | - | TRBV3-1/TRBV3-2 | CASSQLEINYGYTF | TGTGCCAGCAGCCAATTGGAGATTAACTATGGCTACACCTTC
TRBJ2-2 | - | TRBD2 | TRBV3-1/TRBV3-2 | CASSLGTSGSYGELFF | TGTGCCAGCAGCCTCGGGACTAGCGGGAGCTACGGGGAGCTGTTTTTT
TRBJ2-1 | - | TRBD2 | TRBV5-1 | CASSLDTSGRGYNEQFF | TGCGCCAGCAGCTTGGATACTAGCGGGAGAGGCTACAATGAGCAGTTCTTC
TRBJ2-7 | - | TRBD2 | TRBV5-6 | CASSGSGTSFYEQYF | TGTGCCAGCAGCGGCTCCGGGACTAGTTTTTACGAGCAGTACTTC
TRBJ2-1 | - | - | TRBV7-9 | CASSLRRGLLYNEQFF | TGTGCCAGCAGCTTACGGAGAGGTTTGCTCTACAATGAGCAGTTCTTC
TRBJ1-6 | - | TRBD1 | TRBV6-5 | CASSYSDRANSPLHF | TGTGCCAGCAGTTACTCTGACAGGGCAAATTCACCCCTCCACTTT
TRBJ1-1 | - | - | TRBV28 | CASSSRSPSNFFEAFF | TGTGCCAGCAGCTCCCGATCTCCCTCCAACTTCTTTGAAGCTTTCTTT
TRBJ1-4 | - | TRBD1 | TRBV18 | CASSTPTGSATNEKLFF | TGTGCCAGCTCTACCCCGACAGGGAGCGCAACTAATGAAAAACTGTTTTTT
TRBJ2-5 | - | - | TRBV29-1 | CSVLLSELAQYF | TGCAGCGTTCTCCTTTCCGAGCTGGCCCAGTACTTC
TRBJ2-1 | - | TRBD2 | TRBV18 | CASSPPPRREPYNEQFF | TGTGCCAGCTCACCACCGCCCCGGCGGGAGCCGTACAATGAGCAGTTCTTC
TRBJ2-7 | - | - | TRBV27 | CASSLSIDFTYEQYF | TGTGCCAGCAGTTTATCCATTGACTTTACCTACGAGCAGTACTTC
TRBJ1-6 | - | - | TRBV28 | CASSLGQGYSPLHF | TGTGCCAGCAGTTTGGGGCAGGGGTATTCACCCCTCCACTTT
TRBJ2-7 | - | - | TRBV6-1 | CASSEEAFLGQYF | TGTGCCAGCAGTGAAGAGGCTTTCCTAGGTCAGTACTTC
TRBJ2-3 | - | TRBD2 | TRBV9 | CASSVVPSGNTDTQYF | TGTGCCAGCAGCGTAGTTCCTAGCGGGAATACAGATACGCAGTATTTT
TRBJ1-5 | - | - | TRBV6-5 | CASSYSFGGNQPQHF | TGTGCCAGCAGTTACTCTTTCGGGGGCAATCAGCCCCAGCATTTT
TRBJ1-2 | - | TRBD1 | TRBV6-6 | CASSYSQGANGYTF | TGTGCCAGCAGTTACTCCCAGGGGGCCAATGGCTACACCTTC
TRBJ1-6 | - | - | TRBV5-4 | CASSLANREWEPLHF | TGTGCCAGCAGCTTGGCCAACAGGGAGTGGGAGCCCCTCCACTTT
TRBJ2-7 | - | - | TRBV7-9 | CASSASGYEQYF | TGTGCCAGCAGTGCGTCCGGGTACGAGCAGTACTTC
TRBJ1-1 | - | - | TRBV30 | CAWSGGVGAFF | TGTGCCTGGAGTGGGGGGGTAGGGGCTTTCTTT
TRBJ2-1 | - | TRBD2 | TRBV15 | CATSRDGLAGIQFF | TGTGCCACCAGCAGAGACGGGCTAGCGGGAATCCAGTTCTTC
TRBJ2-2 | - | TRBD2 | TRBV6-4 | CASRSSGGTGELFF | TGTGCCAGCAGAAGTAGCGGGGGCACCGGGGAGCTGTTTTTT
TRBJ1-4 | few | - | TRBV7-2 | CASSLIVNEKLFF | TGTGCCAGCAGTCTAATAGTTAATGAAAAACTGTTTTTT
TRBJ2-5 | - | - | TRBV5-6 | CASSSTGAGAQYF | TGTGCCAGCAGCTCGACAGGGGCGGGGGCCCAGTACTTC
TRBJ1-4 | - | - | TRBV28 | CASSQEGGVGRWEKLFF | TGTGCCAGCAGTCAAGAGGGGGGGGTTGGGAGATGGGAAAAACTGTTTTTT
TRBJ2-7 | - | TRBD1 | TRBV6-2/TRBV6-3 | CASSLGQVFYEQYF | TGTGCCAGCAGCTTAGGACAGGTCTTCTACGAGCAGTACTTC
TRBJ2-3 | few | - | TRBV6-6 | CASNSPVEADTQYF | TGTGCCAGCAATTCCCCCGTGGAGGCAGATACGCAGTATTTT
TRBJ1-2 | few | - | TRBV19 | CASSIGGRASNYGYTF | TGTGCCAGTAGTATAGGCGGCAGGGCATCCAACTATGGCTACACCTTC
TRBJ2-7 | - | - | TRBV2 | CASSLQGEGYEQYF | TGTGCCAGCAGTCTACAGGGGGAGGGTTACGAGCAGTACTTC
TRBJ1-5 | - | TRBD1 | TRBV18 | CASSPPGDRGDQPQHF | TGTGCCAGCTCACCACCGGGGGACAGGGGGGATCAGCCCCAGCATTTT
TRBJ2-3 | few | TRBD2 | TRBV6-6 | CASSPAGVSSTDTQYF | TGTGCCAGCAGTCCCGCGGGAGTATCTAGCACAGATACGCAGTATTTT
TRBJ1-2 | - | - | TRBV18 | CASSPSTANYGYTF | TGTGCCAGCTCACCTTCGACAGCTAACTATGGCTACACCTTC
TRBJ2-7 | once | - | TRBV18 | CASSEGDEQYF | TGTGCCAGCTCAGAAGGGGACGAGCAGTACTTC
TRBJ1-4 | - | - | TRBV2 | CASRREGTFNEKLFF | TGTGCCAGCAGGAGGGAGGGGACCTTTAATGAAAAACTGTTTTTT
TRBJ2-5 | - | - | TRBV5-1 | CASSLAGLEIETQYF | TGCGCCAGCAGCTTGGCCGGTCTAGAGATCGAGACCCAGTACTTC
TRBJ2-5 | - | - | TRBV5-1 | CASSAQGTQYF | TGCGCCAGCAGCGCGCAGGGGACCCAGTACTTC
TRBJ1-2 | - | - | TRBV20-1 | CVYSTPYGYTF | TGCGTCTACTCGACACCCTATGGCTACACCTTC
TRBJ2-3 | - | TRBD2 | TRBV7-3 | CASSFTSGRSTDTQYF | TGTGCCAGCAGCTTTACTAGCGGGAGGTCCACAGATACGCAGTATTTT
TRBJ1-2 | once | - | TRBV28 | CASSLAGSLNYGYTF | TGTGCCAGCAGTTTAGCTGGCTCTTTAAACTATGGCTACACCTTC
TRBJ2-1 | - | - | TRBV4-2 | CASSQVTGQHNEQFF | TGTGCCAGCAGCCAAGTGACCGGACAGCACAATGAGCAGTTCTTC
TRBJ2-2 | - | - | TRBV19 | CASRPQGRGTGELFF | TGTGCCAGTAGACCTCAGGGGCGAGGGACCGGGGAGCTGTTTTTT
TRBJ2-1 | - | TRBD1 | TRBV7-2 | CASSLLTGTNEQFF | TGTGCCAGCAGCTTACTGACAGGGACAAATGAGCAGTTCTTC
TRBJ1-1 | - | - | TRBV9 | CASSVGSFNEFNTEAFF | TGTGCCAGCAGCGTAGGATCTTTTAACGAGTTTAACACTGAAGCTTTCTTT
TRBJ2-3 | - | TRBD2 | TRBV3-1/TRBV3-2 | CASSQASGRRSTDTQYF | TGTGCCAGCAGCCAAGCGTCCGGGAGGAGGTCCACAGATACGCAGTATTTT
TRBJ2-7 | - | TRBD1 | TRBV18 | CASSPTSGGSYEQYF | TGTGCCAGCTCACCAACCTCAGGGGGCTCCTACGAGCAGTACTTC
TRBJ2-2 | - | - | TRBV5-4 | CASTPGGATTGELFF | TGTGCCAGCACCCCGGGGGGCGCGACCACCGGGGAGCTGTTTTTT
TRBJ2-1 | - | TRBD1 | TRBV29-1 | CSVWDRNNEQFF | TGCAGCGTCTGGGACAGAAACAATGAGCAGTTCTTC
TRBJ1-1 | - | - | TRBV5-1 | CASSLRSGSTEAFF | TGCGCCAGCAGCTTGAGGTCGGGGAGCACTGAAGCTTTCTTT
TRBJ1-4 | - | - | TRBV19 | CASEFSSATNEKLFF | TGTGCCAGTGAGTTTTCCTCTGCAACTAATGAAAAACTGTTTTTT
TRBJ2-4 | - | TRBD1 | TRBV19 | CASSIRTGAIKGSKNIQYF | TGTGCCAGTAGTATAAGGACAGGGGCGATAAAGGGGTCCAAAAACATTCAGTACTTC
TRBJ1-6 | - | - | TRBV5-1 | CASSLGGDVSPLHF | TGCGCCAGCAGCTTGGGGGGAGACGTATCACCCCTCCACTTT